Listed here is a single T cell receptor beta chain. Antigen specificity is unknown. This CDR3 is 13 amino acids long. Germline lookup yields CDR1 SGHDT and CDR2 YYEEEE. V was cut by 1 base and J by 5 bases, with 9 bases left in between. The data originate from a study of stem cell transplantation in POMP-related autoinflammatory disease. Assay used: immunoSEQ multiplex PCR; TCRdb lists only in-frame clones, some missing. The sample yields some 26,000 clones, 82% seen once. Study conclusions and caveats: Patients with PRAID showed a restricted number of unique TRB V-J gene pairings.

The clonotype originates from a human donor with POMP-related autoinflammation and immune dysregulation (PRAID). The source was CD4+ T cells from PBMCs, collected before stem cell transplantation. The chain combines TRBV5-6 with TRBJ1-1; D gene uncertain. The CDR3 nucleotides are TGTGCCAGCAGCTTGCCTGGTGAAACTGAAGCTTTCTTT. Translating it yields CASSLPGETEAFF.